These T cell receptor beta chains were read from a single sample in a study of T-cell memory formation after mild COVID-19. MiXCR was run by TCRdb on the 5' RACE reads, yielding one entry per CDR3 protein. The sample holds a few hundred thousand distinct CDR3 sequences, about 16% seen once. The specimen sequenced was PBMCs or a T cell subset sorted from them (not recorded which). These receptors originate from a man between 18 and 35 years old who had mild COVID-19 (a few samples of this study predate the infection). Cell type and time point are not known. Both conserved end residues are part of each CDR3. The order of the fields is D gene, V gene, J gene, clone size, CDR3 length, CDR3 protein, CDR3 DNA. A D gene is named only where the DNA matches it firmly. The listing skips clone size in some rows; elsewhere it reads once, few, many or a size class.

D gene: .
V gene: TRBV7-8
J gene: TRBJ2-3
clone size: many
CDR3 length: 14
CDR3 protein: CASSLAGTERPQYF
CDR3 DNA: TGTGCCAGCAGCTTAGCAGGGACGGAGAGGCCTCAGTATTTT

D gene: .
V gene: TRBV12-3/TRBV12-4
J gene: TRBJ2-2
clone size: .
CDR3 length: 18
CDR3 protein: CASKTSGGAIPDTGELFF
CDR3 DNA: TGTGCCAGTAAGACGTCGGGTGGGGCCATCCCGGATACCGGGGAGCTGTTTTTT

D gene: .
V gene: TRBV6-5
J gene: TRBJ1-2
clone size: .
CDR3 length: 13
CDR3 protein: CASSRMSGQGYTF
CDR3 DNA: TGTGCCAGCAGTCGGATGTCGGGGCAAGGCTACACCTTC

D gene: .
V gene: TRBV4-3
J gene: TRBJ1-2
clone size: .
CDR3 length: 13
CDR3 protein: CASSPGAGYGYTF
CDR3 DNA: TGCGCCAGCAGCCCCGGGGCGGGTTATGGCTACACCTTC

D gene: TRBD2
V gene: TRBV5-1
J gene: TRBJ2-5
clone size: many
CDR3 length: 15
CDR3 protein: CASSSGTQRGETQYF
CDR3 DNA: TGCGCCAGCAGTTCCGGGACCCAGCGGGGAGAGACCCAGTACTTC

D gene: .
V gene: TRBV4-2
J gene: TRBJ2-7
clone size: many
CDR3 length: 16
CDR3 protein: CASSQDLQSRTYEQYF
CDR3 DNA: TGTGCCAGCAGCCAAGATCTTCAGTCTAGGACCTACGAGCAGTACTTC

D gene: .
V gene: TRBV5-1
J gene: TRBJ2-5
clone size: .
CDR3 length: 16
CDR3 protein: CASSGGTAPLQETQYF
CDR3 DNA: TGCGCCAGCAGCGGGGGGACAGCGCCCCTACAAGAGACCCAGTACTTC

D gene: .
V gene: TRBV7-2
J gene: TRBJ2-5
clone size: .
CDR3 length: 15
CDR3 protein: CASSLVPTEGETQYF
CDR3 DNA: TGTGCCAGCAGCTTAGTCCCCACAGAGGGGGAGACCCAGTACTTC

D gene: .
V gene: TRBV2
J gene: TRBJ1-2
clone size: few
CDR3 length: 14
CDR3 protein: CASSLEFGPEGYTF
CDR3 DNA: TGTGCCAGCAGCCTCGAATTTGGCCCGGAGGGCTACACCTTC

D gene: .
V gene: TRBV6-5
J gene: TRBJ1-2
clone size: .
CDR3 length: 15
CDR3 protein: CASSYNGGGSYGYTF
CDR3 DNA: TGTGCCAGCAGTTACAACGGGGGCGGTAGCTATGGCTACACCTTC

D gene: .
V gene: TRBV5-6
J gene: TRBJ2-3
clone size: many
CDR3 length: 14
CDR3 protein: CASSLVGATDTQYF
CDR3 DNA: TGTGCCAGCAGCTTGGTGGGGGCTACAGATACGCAGTATTTT

D gene: TRBD1
V gene: TRBV19
J gene: TRBJ1-1
clone size: few
CDR3 length: 19
CDR3 protein: CASSIPIQGAHSMNTEAFF
CDR3 DNA: TGTGCCAGTAGTATCCCAATACAGGGGGCTCACTCCATGAACACTGAAGCTTTCTTT

D gene: .
V gene: TRBV6-5
J gene: TRBJ1-1
clone size: few
CDR3 length: 11
CDR3 protein: CAGGRGTEAFF
CDR3 DNA: TGTGCCGGGGGACGAGGCACTGAAGCTTTCTTT

D gene: .
V gene: TRBV11-2
J gene: TRBJ2-7
clone size: few
CDR3 length: 15
CDR3 protein: CASSSGIARAYEQYF
CDR3 DNA: TGTGCCAGCAGCTCCGGGATAGCGAGGGCCTACGAGCAGTACTTC

D gene: .
V gene: TRBV7-6
J gene: TRBJ2-1
clone size: .
CDR3 length: 12
CDR3 protein: CASSLALGEQFF
CDR3 DNA: TGTGCCAGCAGCTTAGCCCTCGGTGAGCAGTTCTTC

D gene: .
V gene: TRBV6-5
J gene: TRBJ2-2
clone size: .
CDR3 length: 16
CDR3 protein: CASSYGHPGGTGELFF
CDR3 DNA: TGTGCCAGCAGTTACGGCCATCCTGGGGGGACCGGGGAGCTGTTTTTT

D gene: TRBD1
V gene: TRBV12-3/TRBV12-4
J gene: TRBJ2-2
clone size: .
CDR3 length: 15
CDR3 protein: CASSSRDRNTGELFF
CDR3 DNA: TGTGCCAGCAGTTCCCGGGACAGGAACACCGGGGAGCTGTTTTTT

D gene: TRBD2
V gene: TRBV29-1
J gene: TRBJ2-3
clone size: few
CDR3 length: 15
CDR3 protein: CSLTPRGAPTDTQYF
CDR3 DNA: TGCAGCCTTACCCCGCGGGGGGCCCCCACAGATACGCAGTATTTT

D gene: TRBD1
V gene: TRBV15
J gene: TRBJ1-5
clone size: many
CDR3 length: 16
CDR3 protein: CATSRVEGQGRQPQHF
CDR3 DNA: TGTGCCACCAGCAGAGTAGAGGGACAGGGACGTCAGCCCCAGCATTTT

D gene: .
V gene: TRBV12-3/TRBV12-4
J gene: TRBJ1-1
clone size: many
CDR3 length: 11
CDR3 protein: CASGGDTEAFF
CDR3 DNA: TGTGCCAGCGGGGGGGACACTGAAGCTTTCTTT

D gene: .
V gene: TRBV7-9
J gene: TRBJ1-4
clone size: many
CDR3 length: 16
CDR3 protein: CASSFGGSGTNEKLFF
CDR3 DNA: TGTGCCAGCAGCTTCGGTGGTTCAGGGACTAATGAAAAACTGTTTTTT

D gene: TRBD1
V gene: TRBV2
J gene: TRBJ1-2
clone size: few
CDR3 length: 14
CDR3 protein: CASSYSGTVYGYTF
CDR3 DNA: TGTGCCAGCAGTTATTCAGGGACAGTCTATGGCTACACCTTC

D gene: .
V gene: TRBV9
J gene: TRBJ1-3
clone size: .
CDR3 length: 16
CDR3 protein: CASSGQTAYSGNTIYF
CDR3 DNA: TGTGCCAGCAGCGGACAAACAGCCTACTCTGGAAACACCATATATTTT

D gene: TRBD2
V gene: TRBV15
J gene: TRBJ2-5
clone size: .
CDR3 length: 15
CDR3 protein: CATSPGIAGSETQYF
CDR3 DNA: TGTGCCACCAGCCCCGGGATAGCGGGGAGCGAGACCCAGTACTTC

D gene: .
V gene: TRBV6-5
J gene: TRBJ1-2
clone size: .
CDR3 length: 13
CDR3 protein: CASGPGGGFGYTF
CDR3 DNA: TGTGCCAGCGGCCCCGGGGGCGGCTTTGGCTACACCTTC

D gene: .
V gene: TRBV7-2
J gene: TRBJ1-2
clone size: many
CDR3 length: 13
CDR3 protein: CASSPDASWGYTF
CDR3 DNA: TGTGCCAGCAGCCCTGACGCATCATGGGGCTACACCTTC

D gene: .
V gene: TRBV6-5
J gene: TRBJ2-7
clone size: .
CDR3 length: 15
CDR3 protein: CASSSTWDGRYEQYF
CDR3 DNA: TGTGCCAGCAGTTCCACCTGGGACGGCCGCTACGAGCAGTACTTC

D gene: .
V gene: TRBV12-3/TRBV12-4
J gene: TRBJ2-1
clone size: .
CDR3 length: 14
CDR3 protein: CASTLWGRNNEQFF
CDR3 DNA: TGTGCCAGCACCTTGTGGGGGCGGAACAATGAGCAGTTCTTC

D gene: .
V gene: TRBV7-9
J gene: TRBJ1-3
clone size: few
CDR3 length: 16
CDR3 protein: CASSLNGERFGNTIYF
CDR3 DNA: TGTGCCAGCAGCTTAAATGGGGAGAGGTTCGGAAACACCATATATTTT

D gene: .
V gene: TRBV7-9
J gene: TRBJ2-7
clone size: many
CDR3 length: 14
CDR3 protein: CASSLAGQPREQYF
CDR3 DNA: TGTGCCAGCAGCTTAGCGGGCCAGCCACGCGAGCAGTACTTC

D gene: .
V gene: TRBV3-1
J gene: TRBJ2-3
clone size: .
CDR3 length: 14
CDR3 protein: CASSQEEETDTQYF
CDR3 DNA: TGTGCCAGCAGCCAAGAAGAAGAAACAGATACGCAGTATTTT

D gene: .
V gene: TRBV7-9
J gene: TRBJ2-5
clone size: few
CDR3 length: 17
CDR3 protein: CASSPARHMKYQETQYF
CDR3 DNA: TGTGCCAGCAGTCCTGCAAGACACATGAAGTACCAAGAGACCCAGTACTTC

D gene: .
V gene: TRBV5-1
J gene: TRBJ2-5
clone size: .
CDR3 length: 16
CDR3 protein: CASSTTLGSGRETQYF
CDR3 DNA: TGCGCCAGCAGCACGACCCTTGGTTCGGGTCGAGAGACCCAGTACTTC

D gene: TRBD2
V gene: TRBV14
J gene: TRBJ2-7
clone size: few
CDR3 length: 15
CDR3 protein: CASSQGQAGGYEQYF
CDR3 DNA: TGTGCCAGCAGCCAAGGTCAAGCGGGGGGTTACGAGCAGTACTTC

D gene: TRBD1
V gene: TRBV18
J gene: TRBJ1-6
clone size: few
CDR3 length: 16
CDR3 protein: CASSLITGADNSPLHF
CDR3 DNA: TGTGCCAGCTCGCTTATAACAGGGGCGGATAATTCACCCCTCCACTTT

D gene: .
V gene: TRBV30
J gene: TRBJ2-3
clone size: .
CDR3 length: 13
CDR3 protein: CAWKWTGTDTQYF
CDR3 DNA: TGTGCCTGGAAGTGGACAGGCACAGATACGCAGTATTTT

D gene: .
V gene: TRBV7-9
J gene: TRBJ1-4
clone size: few
CDR3 length: 14
CDR3 protein: CASSFGSDNEKLFF
CDR3 DNA: TGTGCCAGCAGCTTCGGCAGCGATAATGAAAAACTGTTTTTT

D gene: TRBD1
V gene: TRBV3-1
J gene: TRBJ2-1
clone size: .
CDR3 length: 20
CDR3 protein: CASSQDSSRGPESSYNEQFF
CDR3 DNA: TGTGCCAGCAGCCAAGATTCCTCTAGGGGGCCGGAGAGCTCCTACAATGAGCAGTTCTTC

D gene: TRBD1
V gene: TRBV7-9
J gene: TRBJ1-6
clone size: .
CDR3 length: 17
CDR3 protein: CASSGTGASSYNSPLHF
CDR3 DNA: TGTGCCAGCAGCGGGACAGGGGCGAGCTCCTATAATTCACCCCTCCACTTT

D gene: .
V gene: TRBV12-3/TRBV12-4
J gene: TRBJ1-1
clone size: .
CDR3 length: 12
CDR3 protein: CASRGEYTEAFF
CDR3 DNA: TGTGCCAGCAGGGGGGAGTACACTGAAGCTTTCTTT

D gene: TRBD2
V gene: TRBV6-2/TRBV6-3
J gene: TRBJ2-2
clone size: many
CDR3 length: 19
CDR3 protein: CASSYSGTSGGWNTGELFF
CDR3 DNA: TGTGCCAGCAGTTACTCCGGGACTAGCGGGGGATGGAACACCGGGGAGCTGTTTTTT

D gene: TRBD2
V gene: TRBV6-2/TRBV6-3
J gene: TRBJ2-3
clone size: .
CDR3 length: 15
CDR3 protein: CASRGLAGKSDTQYF
CDR3 DNA: TGTGCCAGCAGGGGACTAGCGGGGAAGTCAGATACGCAGTATTTT

D gene: .
V gene: TRBV7-9
J gene: TRBJ2-5
clone size: .
CDR3 length: 11
CDR3 protein: CASTPEETQYF
CDR3 DNA: TGTGCCAGCACCCCGGAAGAGACCCAGTACTTC

D gene: .
V gene: TRBV29-1
J gene: TRBJ1-5
clone size: few
CDR3 length: 14
CDR3 protein: CSVGEGTLDQPQHF
CDR3 DNA: TGCAGCGTTGGGGAGGGGACACTTGATCAGCCCCAGCATTTT

D gene: .
V gene: TRBV27
J gene: TRBJ2-1
clone size: .
CDR3 length: 14
CDR3 protein: CASSTRDVDNEQFF
CDR3 DNA: TGTGCCAGCTCGACTAGAGATGTTGACAATGAGCAGTTCTTC

D gene: TRBD1
V gene: TRBV23-1
J gene: TRBJ1-5
clone size: .
CDR3 length: 14
CDR3 protein: CASSQDRANPSQHF
CDR3 DNA: TGCGCCAGCAGTCAAGACAGGGCCAACCCGTCCCAGCATTTT

D gene: TRBD1
V gene: TRBV5-5
J gene: TRBJ1-2
clone size: .
CDR3 length: 16
CDR3 protein: CASRHRTGAGNYGYTF
CDR3 DNA: TGTGCCAGCAGGCACCGGACAGGGGCCGGTAACTATGGCTACACCTTC

D gene: .
V gene: TRBV7-2
J gene: TRBJ2-4
clone size: few
CDR3 length: 15
CDR3 protein: CASTPSSGLWNIQYF
CDR3 DNA: TGTGCCAGCACCCCCTCCTCAGGGTTGTGGAACATTCAGTACTTC

D gene: .
V gene: TRBV7-2
J gene: TRBJ1-5
clone size: few
CDR3 length: 15
CDR3 protein: CASSPVTGTNQPQHF
CDR3 DNA: TGTGCCAGCAGCCCAGTCACGGGGACCAATCAGCCCCAGCATTTT

D gene: .
V gene: TRBV10-3
J gene: TRBJ1-1
clone size: few
CDR3 length: 11
CDR3 protein: CAVRGFTEAFF
CDR3 DNA: TGTGCCGTCCGAGGGTTCACTGAAGCTTTCTTT

D gene: TRBD1
V gene: TRBV30
J gene: TRBJ2-4
clone size: .
CDR3 length: 15
CDR3 protein: CAWSGQGVAKNIQYF
CDR3 DNA: TGTGCCTGGAGCGGACAGGGGGTTGCCAAAAACATTCAGTACTTC

D gene: .
V gene: TRBV20-1
J gene: TRBJ1-4
clone size: few
CDR3 length: 14
CDR3 protein: CSARVTGREEKLFF
CDR3 DNA: TGCAGTGCTAGAGTTACAGGGAGGGAAGAAAAACTGTTTTTT

D gene: .
V gene: TRBV10-3
J gene: TRBJ2-6
clone size: .
CDR3 length: 15
CDR3 protein: CAIRDNLSGANVLTF
CDR3 DNA: TGTGCCATCAGGGACAACCTCTCTGGGGCCAACGTCCTGACTTTC

D gene: .
V gene: TRBV4-1
J gene: TRBJ2-7
clone size: .
CDR3 length: 15
CDR3 protein: CASSQTQGPSYEQYF
CDR3 DNA: TGCGCCAGCAGCCAAACTCAGGGACCGAGCTACGAGCAGTACTTC

D gene: .
V gene: TRBV4-1
J gene: TRBJ1-3
clone size: few
CDR3 length: 14
CDR3 protein: CASSQSVVAGTIYF
CDR3 DNA: TGCGCCAGCAGCCAAAGTGTTGTGGCTGGCACCATATATTTT

D gene: TRBD1
V gene: TRBV4-2
J gene: TRBJ2-2
clone size: .
CDR3 length: 15
CDR3 protein: CASRRDRSSAGELFF
CDR3 DNA: TGTGCCAGCAGACGGGACAGGAGTTCCGCCGGGGAGCTGTTTTTT

D gene: TRBD2
V gene: TRBV5-1
J gene: TRBJ2-4
clone size: .
CDR3 length: 15
CDR3 protein: CASSSGSGGKNIQYF
CDR3 DNA: TGCGCCAGCAGCTCCGGTAGCGGGGGCAAAAACATTCAGTACTTC

D gene: TRBD1
V gene: TRBV5-1
J gene: TRBJ1-2
clone size: .
CDR3 length: 14
CDR3 protein: CASSLEGARYGYTF
CDR3 DNA: TGCGCCAGCAGCTTGGAGGGGGCGCGATATGGCTACACCTTC

D gene: TRBD1
V gene: TRBV20-1
J gene: TRBJ1-5
clone size: .
CDR3 length: 12
CDR3 protein: CSALQGNQPQHF
CDR3 DNA: TGCAGTGCTCTACAGGGGAATCAGCCCCAGCATTTT

D gene: TRBD2
V gene: TRBV9
J gene: TRBJ2-3
clone size: few
CDR3 length: 21
CDR3 protein: CASSPPGTSGGEGGPTDTQYF
CDR3 DNA: TGTGCCAGCAGCCCCCCGGGGACTAGCGGGGGGGAAGGGGGCCCCACAGATACGCAGTATTTT